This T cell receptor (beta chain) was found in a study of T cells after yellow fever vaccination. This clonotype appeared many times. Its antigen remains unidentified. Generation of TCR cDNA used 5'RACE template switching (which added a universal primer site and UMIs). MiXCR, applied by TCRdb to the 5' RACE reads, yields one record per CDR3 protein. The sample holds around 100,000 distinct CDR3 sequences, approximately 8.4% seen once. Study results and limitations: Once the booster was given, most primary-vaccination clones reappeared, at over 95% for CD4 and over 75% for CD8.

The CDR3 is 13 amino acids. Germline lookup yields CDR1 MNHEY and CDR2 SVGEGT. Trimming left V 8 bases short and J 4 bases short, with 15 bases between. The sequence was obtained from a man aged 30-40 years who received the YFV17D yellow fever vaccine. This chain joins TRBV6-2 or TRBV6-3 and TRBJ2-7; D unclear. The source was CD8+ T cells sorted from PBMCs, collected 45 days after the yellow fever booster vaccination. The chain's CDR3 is CASLPPSGYEQYF. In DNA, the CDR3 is TGTGCCAGCCTCCCTCCATCTGGTTACGAGCAGTACTTC.